Each of the 5 T cell receptor beta chains below was sequenced from the same sample in a study of T-cell reconstitution after alpha-beta-depleted transplantation in children. During its preparation, the TCRbeta library received unique molecular identifiers. A single record per CDR3 protein comes from TCRdb applying MiXCR to the PCR reads. The sample has about 27,000 distinct CDR3 sequences; 15% to 20% are singletons. The sample was PBMCs, mostly from graft donor cells, taken 60 days after TCRalphabeta/CD19-depleted stem cell transplant. These receptors were taken from a male patient aged 2-15 years who had a stem cell transplant for acute lymphoblastic leukemia, so the T cells may come from the graft donor.

The V call is TRBV20-1, the J call TRBJ2-2; TRBD2 matches 10 bases. The CDR3 spans 14 residues. Germline V gene data show CDR1 as DFQATT and CDR2 as SNEGSKA (reference sequence). J was trimmed by 5 bases and V by 6 bases; bases with no gene match: 6. CDR3 nucleotide sequence: TGCAGTGCAAAAGCGGGAGGGCCTACCGGGGAGCTGTTTTTT. Encoded protein: CSAKAGGPTGELFF.

In this sample, this clonotype turned up many times. The V gene is TRBV5-1, the J gene TRBJ2-3; 8 bases line up with TRBD1. The CDR3 is 14 amino acids. V was clipped by 4 bases and J by 2 bases; unmatched bases: 3. Germline assignment: CDR1 SGHRS and CDR2 YFSETQ. CDR3 residues: CASSPTGVTDTQYF. CDR3 coding DNA: TGCGCCAGCAGCCCGACAGGGGTCACAGATACGCAGTATTTT.

This clonotype was detected ten times or more. The chain carries TRBV29-1 and TRBJ2-2; 8 bases fit TRBD1. The CDR3 covers 16 residues. Germline CDR1 and CDR2: SQVTM and ANQGSEA. Trimming removed 5 bases from V and 1 base from J; junction bases left unmatched: 9. The CDR3 nucleotides read TGCAGCGTTAAGGACAGGGCCTTGGAGAACACCGGGGAGCTGTTTTTT. As protein: CSVKDRALENTGELFF.

The chain links TRBV2 to TRBJ2-3, with 7 bases fitting TRBD2. The germline V gene has CDR1 SNHLY and CDR2 FYNNEI. Germline trimming cut 7 bases from V and 2 bases from J; bases unmatched to any gene: 12. This CDR3 contains 16 residues. CDR3 nucleotide sequence: TGTGCCAGCACCGGTGGTAGCGGGCATCCCACAGATACGCAGTATTTT. Amino acid sequence: CASTGGSGHPTDTQYF.

The chain couples TRBV6-5 to TRBJ2-7; D unclear. CDR1 MNHEY and CDR2 SVGAGI come from the germline V gene. The CDR3 length is 13 residues. Between the trimmed V and J ends, which lost 2 bases and 3 bases, there was a span of 8 bases. CDR3 DNA sequence: TGTGCCAGCAGTTACGGTATCAGCTACGAGCAGTACTTC. Its translation is CASSYGISYEQYF.